The 20 T cell receptor beta chains given below trace back to one sample, sequenced in a study of CD8 T cells in Susac syndrome. The authors reverse transcribed roughly 0.5 to 1 ug RNA with random hexamers. TCRdb re-called the immunoSEQ multiplex PCR reads with MiXCR, one entry per CDR3 protein. Among about 250,000 distinct CDR3 sequences listed, approximately 92% were seen once. The sample taken for sequencing was CD4+ T cells from PBMCs. Receptor source: a human donor with multiple sclerosis.

V is TRBV20-1 and J is TRBJ2-3; TRBD2 matches at 9 bases. Per germline, CDR1 DFQATT and CDR2 SNEGSKA (reference sequence). This CDR3 spans 18 amino acids. J lost 0 bases, V lost 3 bases, and 13 bases had no gene match. This chain's CDR3 is CSASGLAGKASSTDTQYF. In DNA form, the CDR3 reads TGCAGTGCTAGCGGGCTAGCGGGGAAAGCTTCAAGCACAGATACGCAGTATTTT.

This clonotype was observed once. V and J are TRBV2 and TRBJ2-7; 9 bases map to TRBD2. The germline V gene has CDR1 SNHLY and CDR2 FYNNEI. V was pared by 4 bases and J by 3 bases, with 4 bases of the junction left unmatched. The CDR3 has 14 residues. The CDR3 nucleotides are TGTGCCAGCAGTGGGACTAGCGCGGACTACGAGCAGTACGTC. Translated, it gives CASSGTSADYEQYV.

A word on this clonotype: Its ends do not fully match the called genes, so a read error is possible. The chain links TRBV14 to TRBJ1-2; D is unclear. Germline V gene data show CDR1 as SGHDN and CDR2 as FVKESK. The CDR3 is 14 amino acids. This chain's CDR3 is CASSDRGKNYGYTF. DNA for the CDR3: TGTGCTAGCAGCGACCGTGGGAAAAACTATGGCTACACCTTC.

This clonotype was detected once. This chain uses TRBV28 with TRBJ2-6; 7 bases are shared with TRBD1. The CDR3 runs to 15 residues. In germline, CDR1 is MDHEN, CDR2 SYDVKM. Losses at the gene ends were 5 bases for V and 4 bases for J; bases not matched to a gene: 5. CDR3 residues: CASSGTGVGANVLTF. The DNA for the CDR3 is TGTGCCAGCAGTGGTACAGGGGTAGGGGCCAACGTCCTGACTTTC. The variable domain in full, with the rest retrieved from reference TRBV28 and TRBJ2-6, is DVKVTQSSRYLVKRTGEKVFLECVQDMDHENMFWYRQDPGLGLRLIYFSYDVKMKEKGDIPEGYSVSREKKERFSLILESASTNQTSMYLCASSGTGVGANVLTFGAGSRLTVL.

This rearrangement joins TRBV19 to TRBJ2-2, with D uncertain. Germline V gene data show CDR1 as LNHDA and CDR2 as SQIVND (reference sequence). With 6 bases removed from V and 1 base from J, the gap between germline ends came to 9 bases. This CDR3 comprises 14 residues. CDR3 loop: CASRPQRNTGELFF. For the CDR3, the DNA is TGTGCCAGTAGACCGCAGCGGAACACCGGGGAGCTGTTTTTT.

The chain couples TRBV29-1 to TRBJ1-5, with a weak D call TRBD1 (6 bases). The ends were cut back, 4 bases at V and 0 bases at J, with 10 bases in the middle. The CDR3 has 14 amino acids. In germline, CDR1 is SQVTM, CDR2 ANQGSEA. CDR3 sequence: CSVGTDLSNQPQHF. CDR3 nucleotides: TGCAGCGTTGGGACAGATCTTAGCAATCAGCCCCAGCATTTT. Full variable domain (remainder filled in from reference TRBV29-1 and TRBJ1-5): SAVISQKPSRDICQRGTSLTIQCQVDSQVTMMFWYRQQPGQSLTLIATANQGSEATYESGFVIDKFPISRPNLTFSTLTVSNMSPEDSSIYLCSVGTDLSNQPQHFGDGTRLSIL.

The sample holds one count of this clonotype. The chain has TRBV30 and TRBJ2-6, with D possibly called TRBD1 or TRBD2 (6 bases each). CDR3 length: 18 amino acids. The V end lost 0 bases, the J end lost 1 base, and 16 bases lay between the germline ends. The germline V gene encodes CDR1 GTSNPN and CDR2 SVGIG (reference sequence). CDR3 sequence: CAWSVWGRGGSGANVLTF. The CDR3 DNA sequence: TGTGCCTGGAGTGTTTGGGGCAGGGGAGGATCTGGGGCCAACGTCCTGACTTTC.

This chain links TRBV9 with TRBJ2-6, with D unclear. Trimming shortened V by 3 bases and J by 1 base, and 5 bases separated the two germline ends. The CDR3 extends over 14 amino acids. Per germline, CDR1 SGDLS and CDR2 YYNGEE. The CDR3 protein is CASSAFSGANVLTF. Written as DNA, the CDR3 is TGTGCCAGCAGCGCCTTTTCTGGGGCCAACGTCCTGACTTTC.

V is TRBV29-1 and J is TRBJ2-7; D gene ambiguous. In germline, CDR1 is SQVTM, CDR2 ANQGSEA. V lost 0 bases and J lost 2, with 14 bases in between. CDR3 size: 15 residues. The DNA for the CDR3 is TGCAGCGTTGAAGATCGAGCAACGTTTCCCTACGAGCAGTACTTC. Amino acid sequence: CSVEDRATFPYEQYF.

J is TRBJ2-1 and V is TRBV29-1; 8 nucleotides match TRBD1. V lost 1 base to trimming and J lost 9 bases; unmatched junction nucleotides: 8. The germline V gene encodes CDR1 SQVTM and CDR2 ANQGSEA. CDR3 length: 14 amino acids. The CDR3: CSVEAGQGIGEQFF. Here the CDR3 DNA reads TGCAGCGTTGAAGCCGGACAGGGAATAGGTGAGCAGTTCTTC.

V usage is TRBV29-1 and J usage is TRBJ2-1; the D call may be TRBD1 or TRBD2 (5 bases each). Germline-derived CDR1 and CDR2 are SQVTM and ANQGSEA. The CDR3 is 14 residues long. Trimming took off 3 bases at V and 2 bases at J, with 11 bases between the two ends. CDR3 in amino acids: CSVEGLGPYNEQFF. In nucleotides, the CDR3 is TGCAGCGTTGAGGGGCTGGGACCCTACAATGAGCAGTTCTTC.

V usage is TRBV14 and J usage is TRBJ1-6; possibly TRBD1 for D (5 bases). Germline V gene lookup returns CDR1 SGHDN and CDR2 FVKESK. V lost 1 base to trimming and J lost 9 bases, with 7 bases between them. This CDR3 region has 13 residues. CDR3 nucleotides: TGTGCCAGCAGCCAAGTGCAGGGTTCACCCCTCCACTTT. It translates to CASSQVQGSPLHF. Based on the CDR3 plus reference TRBV14 and TRBJ1-6, the full variable domain is EAGVTQFPSHSVIEKGQTVTLRCDPISGHDNLYWYRRVMGKEIKFLLHFVKESKQDESGMPNNRFLAERTGGTYSTLKVQPAELEDSGVYFCASSQVQGSPLHFGNGTRLTVT.

This clonotype was recorded only once. The J gene is TRBJ2-2, the V gene TRBV4-1; 11 bases are shared with TRBD1. Germline V gene sequence: CDR1 MGHRA, CDR2 YSYEKL. This CDR3 region has 17 residues. V lost 0 bases to trimming and J lost 7 bases; unmatched junction nucleotides: 7. CDR3 nucleotides: TGCGCCAGCAGCCAAGATACGGACAGGGGGCCCGGCGGGGAGCTGTTTTTT. Translating it yields CASSQDTDRGPGGELFF.

DNA of the CDR3: TGTGCCAGCAGAGGTACATGGGGCTTCGGGAACACCGGGGAGCTGTTTTTT. Its protein product is CASRGTWGFGNTGELFF. The chain couples TRBV2 to TRBJ2-2; D is possibly TRBD1 (5 bases). In germline, CDR1 is SNHLY, CDR2 FYNNEI. V gave up 6 bases and J gave up 1 base, with 18 bases separating them. The CDR3 covers 17 residues. Drawing the rest from reference TRBV2 and TRBJ2-2, the complete variable domain is EPEVTQTPSHQVTQMGQEVILRCVPISNHLYFYWYRQILGQKVEFLVSFYNNEISEKSEIFDDQFSVERPDGSNFTLKIRSTKLEDSAMYFCASRGTWGFGNTGELFFGEGSRLTVL.

This rearrangement joins TRBV5-1 to TRBJ2-1; 9 nucleotides line up with TRBD2. Losses at the gene ends were 2 bases for V and 8 bases for J; bases not matched to a gene: 5. The CDR3 runs 14 residues. CDR1 and CDR2 from the germline V gene are SGHRS and YFSETQ. CDR3 sequence (DNA): TGCGCCAGCAGCTTAACAGCGGGGGGCTATGAGCAGTTCTTC. It encodes CASSLTAGGYEQFF.

This clonotype was seen only once. This chain joins TRBV7-9 and TRBJ2-7; TRBD2 agrees at 8 bases. Germline V gene data show CDR1 as SEHNR and CDR2 as FQNEAQ (reference sequence). V gave up 5 bases and J gave up 3 bases; unmatched junction bases: 21. The CDR3 consists of 19 residues. CDR3 sequence: CASSTTRPSAGGSFYEQYF. CDR3 nucleotide sequence: TGTGCCAGCAGCACGACCAGGCCGTCGGCGGGGGGATCGTTCTACGAGCAGTACTTC. Based on the CDR3 plus reference TRBV7-9 and TRBJ2-7, the full variable domain is DTGVSQNPRHKITKRGQNVTFRCDPISEHNRLYWYRQTLGQGPEFLTYFQNEAQLEKSRLLSDRFSAERPKGSFSTLEIQRTEQGDSAMYLCASSTTRPSAGGSFYEQYFGPGTRLTVT.

This clonotype has just one count. The gene calls are TRBV12-3 or TRBV12-4 and TRBJ1-5, with D unclear. The CDR3 runs 12 residues. V lost 5 bases to trimming and J lost 9 bases, with 11 bases between them. The CDR3 nucleotides read TGTGCCAGCAGTCAAATGACTGGGCCCCAGCATTTT. This codes for CASSQMTGPQHF.

The chain employs TRBV27 and TRBJ1-5, with TRBD1 matching 7 bases. Germline-derived CDR1 and CDR2 are MNHEY and SMNVEV (reference sequence). This CDR3 spans 17 amino acids. The CDR3 loop reads CVNLRGDVVYGNQPQHF. CDR3 coding DNA: TGTGTCAACCTCAGGGGGGACGTCGTTTATGGCAATCAGCCCCAGCATTTT.

V and J are TRBV24-1 and TRBJ2-7, with a tentative D call TRBD2 (6 bases). The CDR3 loop spans 15 amino acids. The V gene's germline CDR1 is KGHDR and CDR2 SFDVKD. V was trimmed by 3 bases and J by 7 bases, leaving 18 bases between them. In nucleotides, the CDR3 is TGTGCCACCAGTGATCCAGGCGGGACGGCTGAAGAGCAGTACTTC. Translating gives CATSDPGGTAEEQYF.

This chain uses TRBV20-1 with TRBJ1-4; D is ambiguous. CDR3 length: 14 residues. The germline V gene encodes CDR1 DFQATT and CDR2 SNEGSKA (reference sequence). Trimming left V 0 bases short and J 4 bases short, with 9 bases between. The CDR3 DNA follows: TGCAGTGCTAGAGATAGGGCAGTTAATGAAAAACTGTTTTTT. This gives the protein CSARDRAVNEKLFF.